This T cell receptor (beta chain) derives from a study of blood T cell repertoires in COVID-19. In the original processing: Reference gene primer amplification gave estimated nucleated cell counts. This table comes from immunoSEQ multiplex PCR, and its TCRdb copy is limited to in-frame clones, with some not included. V, J and clone size were drawn from that table, and D and trimming were deduced from the DNA. The sample lists 300,000 to 350,000 clones; approximately 85% were seen once. Enrolled through a virtual design, the participants were between about 18 and 100 years of age and came from about two dozen US areas. Germline CDR1 DFQATT, CDR2 SNEGSKA (reference sequence). This CDR3 spans 11 amino acids. Trimming took 5 bases from V and 4 from J, leaving 8 bases between them.

The sequenced sample consisted of PBMCs or T cells enriched from blood (not recorded which). The rearrangement links TRBV20-1 to TRBJ1-2; TRBD1 is a possible D gene (6 bases). The TCR was taken from a man aged 25-45 years who had recovered from COVID-19. The CDR3 is CSAPQGYGYTF. The CDR3 bases are TGCAGTGCTCCACAGGGCTATGGCTACACCTTC.